These 25 T cell receptor beta chains originate from one sample sequenced in a study of blood T cell repertoires in COVID-19. Sequencing used immunoSEQ multiplex PCR; TCRdb keeps in-frame clones, though not all of them. The sample includes 310,000 or so clones, about nine tenths seen only once; the top ten take 1%. The sequenced material came from peripheral blood. These receptor sequences come from a man aged 50 to 59 with active or convalescent COVID-19.

The chain combines TRBV29-1 with TRBJ1-5; 7 bases are a match to TRBD1. From germline, CDR1 is SQVTM and CDR2 ANQGSEA. J was trimmed by 2 bases and V by 7 bases; bases with no gene match: 5. The CDR3 contains 13 residues. The CDR3 reads CSAVGQGNQPQHF. CDR3 sequence (DNA): TGCAGCGCAGTAGGACAGGGCAATCAGCCCCAGCATTTT.

CDR3 DNA: TGTGCCAGCAGTTACTCCCAAGGGGGCTATGATACTGAAGCTTTCTTT. Protein product: CASSYSQGGYDTEAFF. The rearrangement links TRBV6-6 to TRBJ1-1, with 7 nucleotides matching TRBD1. From germline, CDR1 is MNHNY and CDR2 SVGAGI (reference sequence). CDR3 size: 16 residues. After removal of 0 bases from V and 5 bases from J, the junction contained 9 bases not matched to a gene.

The J gene is TRBJ2-3, the V gene TRBV15; maybe TRBD1 (7 bases). The germline gives CDR1 LNHNV, CDR2 YYDKDF (reference sequence). V was trimmed by 5 bases and J by 6 bases, leaving 12 bases between them. The CDR3 covers 13 residues. The CDR3 region is CATSWAGGDTQYF. The CDR3 DNA follows: TGTGCCACCAGCTGGGCAGGGGGGGATACGCAGTATTTT.

The chain links TRBV4-1 to TRBJ1-2; D not resolved. The CDR3 length is 14 residues. Germline CDR1 is MGHRA and CDR2 is YSYEKL. The V end was cut by 0 bases, the J end by 4 bases, with 9 bases between. CDR3 sequence: CASSQDEFTYGYTF. Written as DNA, the CDR3 is TGCGCCAGCAGCCAAGATGAGTTTACCTATGGCTACACCTTC.

The chain joins TRBV5-4 to TRBJ2-3; 7 positions match TRBD1. This CDR3 has 14 residues. CDR1 and CDR2 from the germline V gene are SGHNT and YYREEE (reference sequence). Unmatched junction bases numbered 6, after V lost 4 bases and J lost 4 bases. The CDR3, as DNA: TGTGCCAGCAGCACCGCCCAGGGGGCAGATACGCAGTATTTT. This translates into CASSTAQGADTQYF. The full variable domain, completed using reference TRBV5-4 and TRBJ2-3, is ETGVTQSPTHLIKTRGQQVTLRCSSQSGHNTVSWYQQALGQGPQFIFQYYREEENGRGNFPPRFSGLQFPNYSSELNVNALELDDSALYLCASSTAQGADTQYFGPGTRLTVL.

V usage is TRBV6-5 and J usage is TRBJ1-3; D unclear. This CDR3 has 13 residues. Trimming removed 5 bases at V and 10 bases at J, with 15 bases between. CDR1 MNHEY and CDR2 SVGAGI come from the germline V gene. CDR3 amino acids: CASSRPEDRTIYF. In DNA, the CDR3 is TGTGCCAGCAGTCGACCTGAGGATCGGACCATATATTTT.

This chain joins TRBV28 and TRBJ2-7; D remains ambiguous. The length of the CDR3 is 17 residues. V was pared by 6 bases and J by 5 bases, with 26 bases between. Germline-derived CDR1 and CDR2 are MDHEN and SYDVKM. CDR3 sequence reads: CASSSPGVTPKGDEQYF. In DNA form, the CDR3 reads TGTGCCAGCAGCTCACCCGGTGTGACACCCAAAGGCGACGAGCAGTACTTC.

The gene calls are TRBV7-2 and TRBJ2-3; TRBD2 matches 8 bases. V gave up 1 base and J gave up 0 bases; unmatched junction bases: 3. Germline CDR1 reads SGHTA; CDR2 reads FQGNSA. The length of the CDR3 is 16 residues. This CDR3 is CASSLGTSPSTDTQYF. CDR3 DNA sequence: TGTGCCAGCAGCTTAGGGACTAGCCCTAGCACAGATACGCAGTATTTT.

The rearrangement uses TRBV5-1 and TRBJ2-2; 10 positions match TRBD1. The CDR3 spans 18 residues. Germline assignment: CDR1 SGHRS and CDR2 YFSETQ. Germline trimming cut 5 bases from V and 4 bases from J; bases unmatched to any gene: 14. The CDR3 sequence is CASRSPGQGRYGTGELFF. The CDR3 nucleotides are TGCGCCAGCAGGTCACCGGGACAGGGGAGATATGGCACCGGGGAGCTGTTTTTT.

The V and J genes are TRBV19 and TRBJ1-1, with unresolved D. V gave up 1 base and J gave up 3 bases, with 21 bases separating them. Germline V gene sequence: CDR1 LNHDA, CDR2 SQIVND (reference sequence). The CDR3 has 18 amino acids. The CDR3: CASSIGRGITIRYTEAFF. CDR3 nucleotide sequence: TGTGCCAGTAGTATAGGACGCGGAATAACGATTCGGTACACTGAAGCTTTCTTT. Drawing the rest from reference TRBV19 and TRBJ1-1, the complete variable domain is DGGITQSPKYLFRKEGQNVTLSCEQNLNHDAMYWYRQDPGQGLRLIYYSQIVNDFQKGDIAEGYSVSREKKESFPLTVTSAQKNPTAFYLCASSIGRGITIRYTEAFFGQGTRLTVV.

J is TRBJ1-6 and V is TRBV7-2; D might be TRBD1 (6 bases). V was pared by 0 bases and J by 10 bases, with 10 bases between. This CDR3 is built from 14 residues. Germline V gives CDR1 SGHTA, CDR2 FQGNSA. CDR3 loop: CASSLAGTFSPLHF. CDR3 coding DNA: TGTGCCAGCAGCTTAGCCGGGACATTCTCACCCCTCCACTTT. Using reference TRBV7-2 and TRBJ1-6 for the parts outside the CDR3, the full variable domain is GAGVSQSPSNKVTEKGKDVELRCDPISGHTALYWYRQSLGQGLEFLIYFQGNSAPDKSGLPSDRFSAERTGGSVSTLTIQRTQQEDSAVYLCASSLAGTFSPLHFGNGTRLTVT.

The chain uses TRBV24-1 and TRBJ2-3; possibly TRBD1 for D (6 bases). The CDR3 has 13 amino acids. The germline gives CDR1 KGHDR, CDR2 SFDVKD. Trimming shortened V by 8 bases and J by 3 bases, and 11 bases separated the two germline ends. CDR3 nucleotides: TGTGCCACCACAGGGGAAGGGACAGATACGCAGTATTTT. Protein: CATTGEGTDTQYF.

The genes are TRBV2 and TRBJ2-7, with 8 bases lining up with TRBD1. Germline V gene sequence: CDR1 SNHLY, CDR2 FYNNEI. With 5 bases clipped from V and 6 bases from J, the junction kept 6 bases outside the gene matches. The length of the CDR3 is 13 residues. The CDR3 sequence: CASSMDRVGEQYF. As DNA, the CDR3 is TGTGCCAGCAGTATGGACAGGGTTGGCGAGCAGTACTTC.

The CDR3 loop is CASGFGQGYGYTF. The CDR3 nucleotides are TGTGCTAGTGGTTTCGGACAGGGGTATGGCTACACCTTC. This chain uses TRBV12-5 with TRBJ1-2; 9 bases match TRBD1. This CDR3 is 13 amino acids long. With 3 bases clipped from V and 5 bases from J, the junction kept 1 base outside the gene matches. The germline gives CDR1 LGHNT, CDR2 FRNRAP.

This clone appeared a few times. V and J are TRBV28 and TRBJ1-2; 9 bases agree with TRBD1. J gave up 1 base and V 7 bases, and 7 bases lay outside the gene matches. Germline V gives CDR1 MDHEN, CDR2 SYDVKM. The CDR3 is 15 amino acids. The CDR3 nucleotides read TGTGCCAGCATGGGACAGGGCCCTTATAACTATGGCTACACCTTC. This encodes CASMGQGPYNYGYTF.

This clone has just one count. V is TRBV5-4 and J is TRBJ1-2; D may be TRBD1 (5 bases). The V gene's germline CDR1 is SGHNT and CDR2 YYREEE (reference sequence). The CDR3 totals 17 residues. V gave up 0 bases and J gave up 1 base, with 16 bases separating them. CDR3 in amino acids: CASSLVSGNSFNYGYTF. The CDR3, as DNA: TGTGCCAGCAGCTTGGTTTCAGGGAACTCCTTTAACTATGGCTACACCTTC.

In its sample, this clone was seen a few times. The chain employs TRBV6-1 and TRBJ2-3; 7 bases agree with TRBD1. The germline V gene has CDR1 MNHNS and CDR2 SASEGT. The junction had 10 bases not matched to a gene; V was cut back by 4 bases and J by 3 bases. The CDR3 contains 16 residues. CDR3 in DNA: TGTGCCAGCAGTGCCCCCGCAGGGGGTTGGACAGATACGCAGTATTTT. It translates to CASSAPAGGWTDTQYF.

The CDR3 sequence is CASSTTGGTEAFF. CDR3 DNA sequence: TGTGCCAGCAGCACCACAGGGGGGACTGAAGCTTTCTTT. The chain uses TRBV7-9 and TRBJ1-1; 8 bases are a match to TRBD1. This CDR3 spans 13 amino acids. Per the germline V gene, CDR1 is SEHNR and CDR2 is FQNEAQ (reference sequence). Trimming removed 5 bases from V and 5 bases from J; junction bases left unmatched: 4.

The J gene is TRBJ2-1, the V gene TRBV5-6; TRBD1 matches 8 bases. CDR1 and CDR2 (germline): SGHDT, YYEEEE. The ends lost 3 bases at V and 10 bases at J; junction bases unmatched: 6. CDR3 size: 13 residues. The CDR3 is CASSSAGGLEQFF. For the CDR3, the DNA is TGTGCCAGCAGCTCCGCAGGGGGCCTCGAGCAGTTCTTC.

The genes are TRBV30 and TRBJ2-7, with 8 bases aligning to TRBD2. The CDR3 consists of 14 residues. The germline CDR1 and CDR2 sequences are GTSNPN and SVGIG (reference sequence). V shed 0 bases and J 7 bases; nucleotides not matched to a gene: 8. In DNA form, the CDR3 reads TGTGCCTGGAGTGTACAGAGCGGGAGTGGGGAGCAGTACTTC. Translating it yields CAWSVQSGSGEQYF.

The chain is built from TRBV4-3 and TRBJ1-5; D gene uncertain. Germline CDR1 is LGHNA and CDR2 is YSLEER. V shed 1 base and J shed 3 bases, with 10 bases lying between them. The CDR3 consists of 15 residues. The CDR3 coding sequence is TGCGCCAGCAGCCAAGTTTGGCAGGACAATCAGCCCCAGCATTTT. Protein sequence: CASSQVWQDNQPQHF.

The V gene is TRBV12-3 or TRBV12-4, the J gene TRBJ1-1; TRBD1 is a possible D gene (5 bases). The germline V and J ends were trimmed by 4 bases and 8 bases, with 11 bases remaining between them. The CDR3 has 12 residues. The CDR3 nucleotides are TGTGCCAGCAGTTGGGGCAGGGCCGAAGCTTTCTTT. This codes for CASSWGRAEAFF.

The chain links TRBV7-9 to TRBJ2-3; D not certain. The germline CDR1 and CDR2 sequences are SEHNR and FQNEAQ (reference sequence). This CDR3 has 16 residues. Trimming removed 1 base from V and 1 base from J, with 12 bases in between. CDR3 residues: CASSLGRSRGTDTQYF. CDR3 DNA sequence: TGTGCCAGCAGCTTAGGTAGGAGCCGGGGCACAGATACGCAGTATTTT. The full variable domain, completed using reference TRBV7-9 and TRBJ2-3, is DTGVSQNPRHKITKRGQNVTFRCDPISEHNRLYWYRQTLGQGPEFLTYFQNEAQLEKSRLLSDRFSAERPKGSFSTLEIQRTEQGDSAMYLCASSLGRSRGTDTQYFGPGTRLTVL.

This chain's CDR3 is CASSPTRGSQPQHF. The CDR3, as DNA: TGTGCCAGCAGTCCCACCAGGGGGAGTCAGCCCCAGCATTTT. J is TRBJ1-5 and V is TRBV27; 7 bases map to TRBD1. Germline V gene data show CDR1 as MNHEY and CDR2 as SMNVEV (reference sequence). The CDR3 spans 14 residues. Trimming took 5 bases from V and 6 from J; bases not matched to a gene: 7.

The chain carries TRBV28 and TRBJ2-4, with a possible D match to TRBD2 (5 bases). This CDR3 is built from 13 residues. Per germline, CDR1 MDHEN and CDR2 SYDVKM. Trimming removed 7 bases at V and 2 bases at J, with 9 bases between. The CDR3, as DNA: TGTGCCAGCACCGACTACACCAAAAACATTCAGTACTTC. Translated, it gives CASTDYTKNIQYF.